The 24 T cell receptor beta chains reported below all come from one sample, sequenced in a study of CXCR3-negative and CXCR3-positive naive CD8 T cells. General study points: CXCR3-expressing naive cells carried TRB CDR3s more hydrophobic than those of CXCR3-negative naive cells.

The libraries of TRB cDNA were constructed through 5' RACE using UMI labels. TCRdb reprocessed the 5' RACE reads and keeps a single row for each CDR3 protein, giving no DNA. The ten most abundant clones cover 0.53% of a sample with about 89,000 distinct CDR3 sequences. Their target antigens are unknown. Material: naive CXCR3+ CD8+ T cells from blood. The subset is: CD45RO-CCR7+CD27+CD95- naive CD8+ T cells expressing CXCR3 (TNR3+). These receptor sequences come from a human donor in good health. Some clones in this sample may be carry-over from other donors' samples.

The chain uses TRBV11-2 and TRBJ2-1. The CDR3 is 13 amino acids. Germline loops: CDR1 SGHAT, CDR2 FQNNGV. The CDR3 region is CASSLWRLNEQFF.

The chain recombines TRBV28 with TRBJ1-5; checking the TCRdb D call of TRBD1 is not possible without DNA. This CDR3 contains 15 residues. Germline V gene lookup returns CDR1 MDHEN and CDR2 SYDVKM. CDR3 amino acids: CASSFSSSPGQPQHF. The full variable domain, its missing parts supplied by reference TRBV28 and TRBJ1-5, is DVKVTQSSRYLVKRTGEKVFLECVQDMDHENMFWYRQDPGLGLRLIYFSYDVKMKEKGDIPEGYSVSREKKERFSLILESASTNQTSMYLCASSFSSSPGQPQHFGDGTRLSIL.

The chain couples TRBV12-3 or TRBV12-4 to TRBJ2-1; TCRdb picks TRBD2, but there is no DNA to check that call. This CDR3 contains 13 residues. The CDR3: CASSSSEEDEQFF.

The genes are TRBV28 and TRBJ1-4; the TRBD1 assignment by TCRdb is unverifiable without DNA. CDR3 length equals 17 residues. The germline V gene has CDR1 MDHEN and CDR2 SYDVKM. CDR3 sequence: CASSFQNMGLGNEKLFF.

This sequence joins TRBV18 and TRBJ2-5; TCRdb outputs TRBD1, but without DNA this stays unchecked. The CDR3 spans 14 residues. In germline, CDR1 is KGHSH, CDR2 LQKENI. The CDR3: CASSPPTGWETQYF.

V and J are TRBV5-1 and TRBJ2-1; TCRdb outputs TRBD1, but without DNA this stays unchecked. This CDR3 is built from 15 residues. Germline V CDR1 and CDR2: SGHRS, YFSETQ. This CDR3 reads CASRQDRSSYNEQFF.

V is TRBV6-2 or TRBV6-3 and J is TRBJ2-5; TCRdb lists TRBD1, though no DNA is available to test this call. The CDR3 loop spans 12 amino acids. Looked up from germline, CDR1 is MNHEY and CDR2 is SVGEGT. The CDR3 here is CASSSREEIQYF.

The rearrangement uses TRBV29-1 and TRBJ1-1. This CDR3 contains 12 residues. Per germline, CDR1 SQVTM and CDR2 ANQGSEA. CDR3 sequence reads: CSVLAANTEAFF.

The chain employs TRBV7-9 and TRBJ2-7; TCRdb designates TRBD1, a call that cannot be tested without DNA. The germline V gene encodes CDR1 SEHNR and CDR2 FQNEAQ (reference sequence). The CDR3 sequence is 15 residues long. The CDR3 spells CASSLEQGRSYEQYF.

The chain couples TRBV28 to TRBJ2-7. CDR1 is MDHEN, CDR2 SYDVKM, per germline. The CDR3 extends over 14 amino acids. CDR3 region: CASRDSGKSYEQYF.

The chain recombines TRBV29-1 with TRBJ2-7; TCRdb lists TRBD2, though no DNA is available to test this call. CDR3 size: 12 residues. Per germline, CDR1 SQVTM and CDR2 ANQGSEA. The CDR3 loop is CSVARADYEQYF.

The V and J genes are TRBV15 and TRBJ2-1. Germline-derived CDR1 and CDR2 are LNHNV and YYDKDF (reference sequence). The CDR3 is 13 amino acids. This CDR3 is CATSRASYNEQFF.

V usage is TRBV4-1 and J usage is TRBJ2-7; TCRdb's D call, TRBD1, is unchecked because there is no DNA. The V gene's germline CDR1 is MGHRA and CDR2 YSYEKL. This CDR3 has 17 residues. Here the CDR3 reads CASSQDPAGSMSYEQYF.

V and J are TRBV7-2 and TRBJ2-2; TCRdb outputs TRBD1, but without DNA this stays unchecked. CDR3 size: 15 residues. Germline CDR1 SGHTA, CDR2 FQGNSA. This CDR3 is CASSPSWGGGGELFF.

The rearrangement uses TRBV28 and TRBJ2-2; TCRdb's D gene call, TRBD2, goes unchecked for lack of DNA. This CDR3 has 21 residues. CDR1 is MDHEN, CDR2 SYDVKM, per germline. The CDR3 sequence is CASSFPSGGEAGGTTFRELFF.

The J gene is TRBJ2-1, the V gene TRBV25-1; the D gene TCRdb calls, TRBD2, cannot be checked with no DNA. The CDR3 sequence is 17 residues long. The germline gives CDR1 MGHDK, CDR2 SYGVNS. The CDR3: CASSEYFPSGGRVEQFF.

V gene TRBV4-3 combines with J gene TRBJ2-1. Germline lookup yields CDR1 LGHNA and CDR2 YSLEER. The length of the CDR3 is 16 residues. CDR3 residues: CASSQEHRDSYNEQFF.

The chain combines TRBV12-3 or TRBV12-4 with TRBJ2-1; no DNA is available, so the TRBD2 call from TCRdb remains unchecked. The CDR3 runs to 11 residues. CDR3 sequence reads: CASTAGHEQFF.

V is TRBV5-1 and J is TRBJ2-1. The CDR3 sequence is 14 residues long. Per germline, CDR1 SGHRS and CDR2 YFSETQ. CDR3 residues: CASSSRGYYNEQFF.

J is TRBJ2-1 and V is TRBV5-4. The CDR3 is made up of 13 amino acids. Germline values: CDR1 SGHNT, CDR2 YYREEE (reference sequence). The CDR3 spells CASSFGQLNEQFF.

The gene calls are TRBV11-3 and TRBJ2-1. The CDR3 has 16 residues. Germline loops: CDR1 SGHNT, CDR2 YENEEA. CDR3 loop: CASSLDQSSSYNEQFF.

The chain has TRBV10-3 and TRBJ2-2; TCRdb selects TRBD1, and the lack of DNA leaves this call unchecked. CDR1 is ENHRY, CDR2 SYGVKD, per germline. This CDR3 spans 17 amino acids. CDR3 protein: CAISDSRERFATGELFF.

The CDR3 protein is CSVEPAANNEQFF. The J gene is TRBJ2-1, the V gene TRBV29-1; no DNA is available, so the TRBD2 call from TCRdb remains unchecked. Germline assignment: CDR1 SQVTM and CDR2 ANQGSEA. The CDR3 has 13 amino acids.

The chain links TRBV7-8 to TRBJ2-1; with no DNA, the TCRdb D assignment of TRBD2 cannot be verified. Looked up from germline, CDR1 is SGHVS and CDR2 is FQNEAQ. The CDR3 runs 16 residues. The CDR3 loop reads CASSSPAESSYNEQFF.